This T cell receptor beta chain was observed in a study of Graves' ophthalmopathy and Graves' hyperthyroidism. Between the trimmed V and J ends, which lost 7 bases and 4 bases, there was a span of 14 bases. CDR1 MNHNS and CDR2 SASEGT come from the germline V gene. This CDR3 spans 14 amino acids. The TCR beta CDR3 regions underwent amplification from RNA transcripts. A first-round RT-PCR used HTBI primers, followed by a second-round multiplex PCR. MiXCR, applied by TCRdb to the multiplex PCR reads, yields one record per CDR3 protein. This sample carries about 620,000 distinct CDR3 sequences, roughly 20% of them seen once, and the ten largest clones take more than 5.5%. This clonotype came up many times.

The sample taken for sequencing was peripheral blood. This rearrangement joins TRBV6-1 to TRBJ1-5; D is possibly TRBD1 (6 bases). The source of this sequence is a woman between 18 and 29 years old with stable Graves' hyperthyroidism. Some clones in this sample may be carry-over from other donors' samples. CDR3 DNA sequence: TGTGCCAGCACAACAGGGTTCGGTAATCAGCCCCAGCATTTT. It is translated as CASTTGFGNQPQHF.